Below, 15 T cell receptor beta chains from the same sample are listed, as sequenced in a study of T cell repertoires in cytomegalovirus infection. Each CDR3 protein gets one entry after TCRdb re-called the reads with MiXCR. The top ten clones hold under 3.5% of a sample with approximately 700,000 distinct CDR3 sequences, approximately 40% of them seen once. The sequenced material came from PBMCs. The receptor source for this set is a human donor in good health (CMV status not recorded). Some clones in this sample may be carry-over from other donors' samples.

This clonotype occurred many times. The V call is TRBV7-2, the J call TRBJ2-1; 8 bases line up with TRBD1. Germline loops: CDR1 SGHTA, CDR2 FQGNSA. CDR3 size: 13 residues. V shed 3 bases and J 5 bases; nucleotides not matched to a gene: 0. The CDR3 reads CASSLDRDNEQFF. CDR3 nucleotide sequence: TGTGCCAGCAGCTTGGACAGGGACAATGAGCAGTTCTTC.

In this sample, this clonotype turned up many times. This chain joins TRBV19 and TRBJ1-1, with D hard to call. The germline CDR1 and CDR2 sequences are LNHDA and SQIVND (reference sequence). There are 13 residues in the CDR3. Trimming pared 3 bases from V and 1 base from J, leaving 6 bases between. The DNA for the CDR3 is TGTGCCAGTAGTATTGGGGAGAACACTGAAGCTTTCTTT. Its protein product is CASSIGENTEAFF.

This clonotype was recorded only once. The chain links TRBV5-1 to TRBJ2-2; D uncertain. The V end was cut by 4 bases, the J end by 5 bases, with 15 bases between. This CDR3 comprises 15 residues. Germline CDR1 and CDR2: SGHRS and YFSETQ. The CDR3 nucleotides are TGCGCCAGCAGCCAAACAGCTACGCAGACCGGGGAGCTGTTTTTT. Residues: CASSQTATQTGELFF.

The genes are TRBV6-2 or TRBV6-3 and TRBJ1-5, with D hard to call. This CDR3 comprises 13 residues. Between the trimmed V and J ends, which lost 2 bases and 1 base, there was a span of 3 bases. Germline CDR1 and CDR2: MNHEY and SVGEGT. The CDR3 protein is CASSYPSNQPQHF. The DNA of the CDR3 is TGTGCCAGCAGTTACCCCAGCAATCAGCCCCAGCATTTT.

CDR3 in amino acids: CASSFPGLAGGNEQFF. CDR3 coding DNA: TGTGCCAGCAGCTTCCCGGGACTAGCGGGAGGGAATGAGCAGTTCTTC. J is TRBJ2-1 and V is TRBV5-6; 16 nucleotides agree with TRBD2. From germline, CDR1 is SGHDT and CDR2 YYEEEE. Losses at the gene ends were 2 bases for V and 7 bases for J; bases not matched to a gene: 3. This CDR3 has 16 amino acids.

The V and J genes are TRBV29-1 and TRBJ2-6; D is undetermined. The CDR3 is made up of 15 amino acids. CDR1 and CDR2 from the germline V gene are SQVTM and ANQGSEA. The germline V and J ends were trimmed by 6 bases and 1 base, with 13 bases remaining between them. CDR3 region: CSVPTVKSGANVLTF. The CDR3 DNA sequence: TGCAGCGTCCCGACGGTAAAGTCTGGGGCCAACGTCCTGACTTTC.

The CDR3 here is CASNAIGSWRANVLTF. The CDR3 DNA is TGTGCCAGCAATGCGATCGGGAGCTGGAGGGCCAACGTCCTGACTTTC. The chain has TRBV14 and TRBJ2-6, with D possibly being TRBD2 (6 bases). Trimming left V 7 bases short and J 5 bases short, with 18 bases between. Germline assignment: CDR1 SGHDN and CDR2 FVKESK. The CDR3 has 16 amino acids. Variable domain in full (rest from reference TRBV14 and TRBJ2-6): EAGVTQFPSHSVIEKGQTVTLRCDPISGHDNLYWYRRVMGKEIKFLLHFVKESKQDESGMPNNRFLAERTGGTYSTLKVQPAELEDSGVYFCASNAIGSWRANVLTFGAGSRLTVL.

The gene calls are TRBV28 and TRBJ1-1; 9 nucleotides align to TRBD1. Germline V gene lookup returns CDR1 MDHEN and CDR2 SYDVKM. This CDR3 has 15 amino acids. The J segment lost 1 base and the V segment lost 3 bases, leaving 3 bases of the junction unmatched. The CDR3 protein is CASSLTTGGNTEAFF. In nucleotides, the CDR3 is TGTGCCAGCAGTTTGACGACAGGGGGGAACACTGAAGCTTTCTTT.

A few counts support this clonotype. This chain joins TRBV27 and TRBJ1-6, with 9 bases lining up with TRBD1. The CDR3 loop spans 17 amino acids. Looked up from germline, CDR1 is MNHEY and CDR2 is SMNVEV (reference sequence). V lost 1 base, J lost 6 bases, and 7 bases stayed unmatched. The CDR3 loop is CASSLYPVDRGNSPLHF. CDR3 nucleotide sequence: TGTGCCAGCAGTTTATACCCGGTGGACAGGGGTAATTCACCCCTCCACTTT.

This clonotype was observed a few times. The J gene is TRBJ2-7, the V gene TRBV6-1; TRBD1 agrees at 8 bases. The CDR3 extends over 15 amino acids. V shed 3 bases, J shed 1 base, and the junction held 5 bases outside the gene matches. From germline, CDR1 is MNHNS and CDR2 SASEGT. CDR3 loop: CASSDRTGFSYEQYF. DNA for the CDR3: TGTGCCAGCAGTGATCGGACAGGGTTTTCCTACGAGCAGTACTTC.

This chain's CDR3 is CASSSLGGGAGYNEQFF. The CDR3 DNA reads as TGTGCCAGCAGCTCCCTAGGGGGAGGGGCAGGGTACAATGAGCAGTTCTTC. This chain joins TRBV7-9 and TRBJ2-1, with D perhaps matching TRBD2 (7 bases). V lost 4 bases and J 4 bases, leaving 20 bases between the germline ends. Germline CDR1 SEHNR, CDR2 FQNEAQ (reference sequence). The length of the CDR3 is 17 residues.

The V gene is TRBV7-2, the J gene TRBJ2-5; D is possibly TRBD2 (5 bases). The CDR3 is made up of 14 amino acids. Trimming shortened V by 3 bases and J by 4 bases, and 12 bases separated the two germline ends. In germline, CDR1 is SGHTA, CDR2 FQGNSA. CDR3 nucleotide sequence: TGTGCCAGCAGCTTTAATGGACTTTCAGAGACCCAGTACTTC. Its protein is CASSFNGLSETQYF.

CDR3 nucleotide sequence: TGTGCCAGTAGCCCGGTCCCGGTTGGCACTGAAGCTTTCTTT. Translating it yields CASSPVPVGTEAFF. The chain recombines TRBV19 with TRBJ1-1; D is undetermined. The CDR3 runs 14 residues. Germline V gives CDR1 LNHDA, CDR2 SQIVND (reference sequence). V was cut by 6 bases and J by 4 bases, with 15 bases left in between.

A remark on this clonotype: Just one base apart from a much larger clone, this may be a read error. V is TRBV7-2 and J is TRBJ2-5; D remains ambiguous. The CDR3 runs to 15 residues. The germline V gene encodes CDR1 SGHTA and CDR2 FQGNSA. The CDR3 DNA reads TGTGCCAGCAGCTTAGTCGGCAGGTACCAAGAGACCCAGTCCTTC. Protein sequence: CASSLVGRYQETQSF.

This clonotype has a count of ten or more. V gene TRBV7-2 combines with J gene TRBJ1-1, with no clear D. V lost 1 base to trimming and J lost 1 base, with 10 bases between them. The CDR3 length is 15 residues. Germline V CDR1 and CDR2: SGHTA, FQGNSA. The CDR3 nucleotides read TGTGCCAGCAGCTTAGGTTGGGTCCCGAACACTGAAGCTTTCTTT. Translating gives CASSLGWVPNTEAFF.